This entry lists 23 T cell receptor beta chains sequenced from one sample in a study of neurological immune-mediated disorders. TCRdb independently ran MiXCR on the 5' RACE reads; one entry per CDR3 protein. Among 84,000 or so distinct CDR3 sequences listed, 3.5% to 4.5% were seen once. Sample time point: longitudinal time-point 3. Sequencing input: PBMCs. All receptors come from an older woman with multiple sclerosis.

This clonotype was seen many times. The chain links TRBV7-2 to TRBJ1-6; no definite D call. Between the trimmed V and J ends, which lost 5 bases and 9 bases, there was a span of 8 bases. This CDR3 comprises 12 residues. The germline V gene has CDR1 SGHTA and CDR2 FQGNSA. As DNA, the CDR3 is TGTGCCAGCAGCCCGCCTGGTTCACCCCTCCACTTT. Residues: CASSPPGSPLHF.

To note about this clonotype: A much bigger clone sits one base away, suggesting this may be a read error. CDR3 amino acids: CASSFSPGNEQYF. The DNA of the CDR3 is TGCGCCAGCAGCTTTAGTCCGGGCAACGAGCAGTACTTC. This chain uses TRBV5-1 with TRBJ2-7, with D unclear. The V gene lost 2 bases and the J gene lost 5 bases, with 11 bases spanning the gap. This CDR3 spans 13 amino acids. Germline assignment: CDR1 SGHRS and CDR2 YFSETQ. The whole variable domain, remainder taken from reference TRBV5-1 and TRBJ2-7, is KAGVTQTPRYLIKTRGQQVTLSCSPISGHRSVSWYQQTPGQGLQFLFEYFSETQRNKGNFPGRFSGRQFSNSRSEMNVSTLELGDSALYLCASSFSPGNEQYFGPGTRLTVT.

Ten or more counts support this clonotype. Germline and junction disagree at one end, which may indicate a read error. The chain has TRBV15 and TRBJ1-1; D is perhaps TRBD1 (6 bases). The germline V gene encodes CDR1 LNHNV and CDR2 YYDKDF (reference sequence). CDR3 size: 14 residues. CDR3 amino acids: CATSKIGQNSEAFF. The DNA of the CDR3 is TGTGCCACCAGCAAAATCGGACAGAACTCTGAAGCTTTCTTT.

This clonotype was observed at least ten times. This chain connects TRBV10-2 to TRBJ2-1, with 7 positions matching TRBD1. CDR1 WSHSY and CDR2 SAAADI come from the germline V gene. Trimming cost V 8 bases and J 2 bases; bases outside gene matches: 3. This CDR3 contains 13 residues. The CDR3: CASQDRTYNEQFF. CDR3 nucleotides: TGCGCCAGCCAGGACAGGACCTACAATGAGCAGTTCTTC.

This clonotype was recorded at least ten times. CDR3 sequence (DNA): TGTGCCAGCAGTTTACGGACCCCCGATGGGGCCCAGTACTTC. It specifies CASSLRTPDGAQYF. The chain links TRBV12-3 or TRBV12-4 to TRBJ2-5; no reliable D call. V dropped 2 bases and J dropped 9 bases, with 16 bases sitting between them. This CDR3 is built from 14 residues.

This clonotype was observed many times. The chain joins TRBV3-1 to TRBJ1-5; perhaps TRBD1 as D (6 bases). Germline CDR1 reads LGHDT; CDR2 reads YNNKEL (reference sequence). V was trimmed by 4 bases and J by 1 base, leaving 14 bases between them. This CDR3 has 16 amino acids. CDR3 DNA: TGTGCCAGCAGCCCGTCACAGGGAATAAGCAATCAGCCCCAGCATTTT. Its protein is CASSPSQGISNQPQHF.

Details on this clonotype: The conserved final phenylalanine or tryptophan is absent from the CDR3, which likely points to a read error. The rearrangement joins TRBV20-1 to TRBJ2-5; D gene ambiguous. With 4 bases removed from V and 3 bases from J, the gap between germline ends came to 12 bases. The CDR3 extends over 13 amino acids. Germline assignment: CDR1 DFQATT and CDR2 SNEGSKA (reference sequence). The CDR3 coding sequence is TGCAGTGCTAACCTTTCGGCTGAAGAGACCCAGTACCTT. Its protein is CSANLSAEETQYL.

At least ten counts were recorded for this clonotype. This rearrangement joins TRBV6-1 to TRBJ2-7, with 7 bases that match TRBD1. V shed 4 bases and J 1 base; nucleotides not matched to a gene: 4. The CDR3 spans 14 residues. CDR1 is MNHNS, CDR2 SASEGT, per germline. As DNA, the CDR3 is TGTGCCAGCAGTGCGGGACAGTCGTCCTACGAGCAGTACTTC. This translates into CASSAGQSSYEQYF.

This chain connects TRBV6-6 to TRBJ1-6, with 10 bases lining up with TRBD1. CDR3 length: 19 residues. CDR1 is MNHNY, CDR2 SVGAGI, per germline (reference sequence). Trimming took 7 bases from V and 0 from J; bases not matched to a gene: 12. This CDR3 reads CASTLPPGQGTSYNSPLHF. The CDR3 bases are TGTGCCAGCACCCTACCGCCGGGACAGGGGACCTCCTATAATTCACCCCTCCACTTT.

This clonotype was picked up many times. The CDR3 loop is CSARGALSNMNTEAFF. CDR3 DNA sequence: TGCAGTGCTAGAGGGGCCCTCTCAAATATGAACACTGAAGCTTTCTTT. The chain uses TRBV20-1 and TRBJ1-1; D unresolved. The CDR3 length is 16 residues. The germline V and J ends were trimmed by 1 base and 0 bases, with 15 bases remaining between them. Germline CDR1 is DFQATT and CDR2 is SNEGSKA (reference sequence).

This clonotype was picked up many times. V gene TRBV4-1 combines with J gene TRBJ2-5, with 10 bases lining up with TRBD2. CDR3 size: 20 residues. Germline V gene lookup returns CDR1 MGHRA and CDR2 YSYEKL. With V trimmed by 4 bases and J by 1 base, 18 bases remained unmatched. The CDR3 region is CASSPDLRANLAGAQETQYF. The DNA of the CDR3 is TGCGCCAGCAGCCCCGACCTTCGGGCTAATCTAGCGGGGGCCCAAGAGACCCAGTACTTC.

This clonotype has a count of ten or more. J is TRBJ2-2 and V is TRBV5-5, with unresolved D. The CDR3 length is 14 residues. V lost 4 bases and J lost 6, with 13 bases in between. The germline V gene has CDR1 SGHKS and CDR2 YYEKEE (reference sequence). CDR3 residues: CASSPPPGSGELFF. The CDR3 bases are TGTGCCAGCAGCCCCCCCCCGGGTTCCGGGGAGCTGTTTTTT.

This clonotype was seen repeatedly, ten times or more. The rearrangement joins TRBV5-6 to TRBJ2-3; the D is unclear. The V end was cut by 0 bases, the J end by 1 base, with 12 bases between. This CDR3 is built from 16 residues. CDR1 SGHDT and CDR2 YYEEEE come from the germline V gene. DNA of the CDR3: TGTGCCAGCAGCTTGGCGGTGGTAGCTGGCACAGATACGCAGTATTTT. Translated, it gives CASSLAVVAGTDTQYF.

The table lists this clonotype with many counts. The CDR3: CASSPGQGAIITSSYEQYF. CDR3 DNA: TGCGCCAGCAGCCCCGGTCAGGGGGCCATCATTACTAGTTCCTACGAGCAGTACTTC. This sequence joins TRBV5-1 and TRBJ2-7; 8 nucleotides line up with TRBD1. This CDR3 comprises 19 residues. V dropped 4 bases and J dropped 1; count of bases not matched to a gene: 19. Germline values: CDR1 SGHRS, CDR2 YFSETQ.

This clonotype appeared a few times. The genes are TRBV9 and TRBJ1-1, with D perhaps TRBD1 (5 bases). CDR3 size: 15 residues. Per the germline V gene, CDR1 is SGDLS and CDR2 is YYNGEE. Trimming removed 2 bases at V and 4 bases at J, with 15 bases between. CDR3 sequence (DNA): TGTGCCAGCAGCGTTTCAAGGGAGGGGAGCACTGAAGCTTTCTTT. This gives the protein CASSVSREGSTEAFF.

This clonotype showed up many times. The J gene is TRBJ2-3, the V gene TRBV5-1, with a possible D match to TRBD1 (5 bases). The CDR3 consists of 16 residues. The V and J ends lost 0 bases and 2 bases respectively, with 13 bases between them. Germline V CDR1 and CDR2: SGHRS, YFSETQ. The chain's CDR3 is CASSLAQDKNTDTQYF. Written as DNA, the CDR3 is TGCGCCAGCAGCTTGGCCCAGGACAAGAACACAGATACGCAGTATTTT.

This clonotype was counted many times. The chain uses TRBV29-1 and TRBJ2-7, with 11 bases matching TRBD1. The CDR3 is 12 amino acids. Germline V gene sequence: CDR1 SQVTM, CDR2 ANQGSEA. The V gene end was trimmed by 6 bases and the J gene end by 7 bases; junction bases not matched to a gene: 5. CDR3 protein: CSVGTGGFEQYF. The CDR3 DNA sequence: TGCAGCGTGGGGACAGGGGGATTTGAGCAGTACTTC.

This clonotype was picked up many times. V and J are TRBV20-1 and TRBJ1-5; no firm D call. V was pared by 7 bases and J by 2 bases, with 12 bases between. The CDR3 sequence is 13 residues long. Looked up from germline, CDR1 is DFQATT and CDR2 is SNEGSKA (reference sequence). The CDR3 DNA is TGCAGTGTTAATCGAAGGGGCAATCAGCCCCAGCATTTT. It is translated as CSVNRRGNQPQHF.

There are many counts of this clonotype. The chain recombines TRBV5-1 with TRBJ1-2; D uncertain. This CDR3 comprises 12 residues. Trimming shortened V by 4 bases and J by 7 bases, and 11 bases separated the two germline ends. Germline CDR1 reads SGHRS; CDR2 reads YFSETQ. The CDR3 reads CASSIGIGGYTF. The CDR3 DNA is TGCGCCAGCAGCATTGGGATCGGTGGCTACACCTTC.

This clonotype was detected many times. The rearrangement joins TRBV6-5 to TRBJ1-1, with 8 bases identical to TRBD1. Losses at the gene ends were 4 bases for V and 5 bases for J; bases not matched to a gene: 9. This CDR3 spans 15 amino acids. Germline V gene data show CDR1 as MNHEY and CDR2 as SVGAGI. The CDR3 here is CASSSGGQGVTEAFF. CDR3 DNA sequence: TGTGCCAGCAGTTCCGGAGGACAGGGTGTTACTGAAGCTTTCTTT.

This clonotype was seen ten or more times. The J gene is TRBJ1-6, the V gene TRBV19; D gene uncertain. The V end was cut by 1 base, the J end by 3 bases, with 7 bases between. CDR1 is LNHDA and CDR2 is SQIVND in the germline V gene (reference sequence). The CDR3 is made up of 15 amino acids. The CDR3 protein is CASSIASNYNSPLHF. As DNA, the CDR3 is TGTGCCAGTAGTATAGCCTCGAACTATAATTCACCCCTCCACTTT.

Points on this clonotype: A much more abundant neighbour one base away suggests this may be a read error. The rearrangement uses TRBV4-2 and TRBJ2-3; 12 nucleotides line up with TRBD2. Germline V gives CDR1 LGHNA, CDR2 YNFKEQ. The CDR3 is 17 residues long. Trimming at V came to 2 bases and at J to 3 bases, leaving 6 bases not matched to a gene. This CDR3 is CASSQTRTSGATDTQYF. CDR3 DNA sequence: TGTGCCAGCAGCCAAACGCGGACTAGCGGGGCTACAGATACGCAGTATTTT.

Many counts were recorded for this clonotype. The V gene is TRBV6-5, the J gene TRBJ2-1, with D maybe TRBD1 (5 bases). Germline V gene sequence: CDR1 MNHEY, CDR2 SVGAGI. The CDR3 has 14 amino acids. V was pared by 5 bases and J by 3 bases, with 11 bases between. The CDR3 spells CASSDSLNYNEQFF. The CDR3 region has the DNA TGTGCCAGCAGTGACAGTCTTAACTACAATGAGCAGTTCTTC.